Shown below are 3 T cell receptor beta chains from a single sample sequenced in a study of T-cell memory formation after mild COVID-19. MiXCR was run by TCRdb on the 5' RACE reads, yielding one entry per CDR3 protein. The sample has a few hundred thousand distinct CDR3 sequences; approximately 15% are singletons. Sequenced: PBMCs or a T cell subset sorted from them (not recorded which). These receptor sequences come from a man aged 18 to 30 who had mild COVID-19 (a few samples of this study predate the infection). Cell type and time point are not known.

The rearrangement joins TRBV5-1 to TRBJ1-2, with D unclear. This CDR3 contains 14 residues. Trimming cost V 4 bases and J 2 bases, with 12 bases left between them. Looked up from germline, CDR1 is SGHRS and CDR2 is YFSETQ. The CDR3 DNA follows: TGCGCCAGCAGCCCCCGGGTGCTGAACTATGGCTACACCTTC. It codes for CASSPRVLNYGYTF.

This clonotype came up many times. V and J are TRBV29-1 and TRBJ2-1; TRBD1 matches 7 bases. The CDR3 loop spans 13 amino acids. With V trimmed by 6 bases and J by 3 bases, 5 bases remained unmatched. CDR1 is SQVTM and CDR2 is ANQGSEA in the germline V gene. DNA of the CDR3: TGCAGCGTCCGGGACAGCGTCTACAATGAGCAGTTCTTC. Protein product: CSVRDSVYNEQFF.

This clonotype was observed a few times. V gene TRBV5-1 combines with J gene TRBJ1-4; TRBD1 is a possible D gene (5 bases). The germline V gene encodes CDR1 SGHRS and CDR2 YFSETQ. Between the trimmed V and J ends, which lost 4 bases and 4 bases, there was a span of 11 bases. The CDR3 totals 14 residues. The chain's CDR3 is CASSPVGGNEKLFF. The CDR3 DNA sequence: TGCGCCAGCAGCCCGGTCGGGGGTAATGAAAAACTGTTTTTT.